This is a list of T cell receptor beta chains from one sample in a study of Ad26.COV2.S vaccination and SARS-CoV-2 variants. Sequencing used immunoSEQ multiplex PCR; TCRdb keeps in-frame clones, though not all of them. The sample has about 320,000 clones, 85% seen once. Sample: peripheral blood, taken in a trial of Ad26.COV2.S vaccine versus placebo. The origin of the receptors is a person aged 18-65 years who received the Ad26.COV2.S COVID-19 vaccine or a placebo. Both conserved end residues are part of each CDR3. A D gene is named only where the DNA matches it firmly. The listing skips clone size in some rows; elsewhere it reads once, few, many or a size class.

j_call d_call v_call clone_size cdr3_nt cdr3_aa
TRBJ2-7 - TRBV10-3 - TGTGCCATCAGTGAGTCCAGGGTGTACGAGCAGTACTTC CAISESRVYEQYF
TRBJ2-5 - TRBV25-1 - TGTGCCAGCAGTGAATCCGGCAGTATGGAGACCCAGTACTTC CASSESGSMETQYF
TRBJ1-3 - TRBV6-1 few TGTGCCAGCAGTGAAGGTGCGAACTCTGGAAACACCATATATTTT CASSEGANSGNTIYF
TRBJ2-2 TRBD1 TRBV10-3 - TGTGCCATTAGGGGGACAGGGATCGCCGGGGAGCTGTTTTTT CAIRGTGIAGELFF
TRBJ1-4 TRBD1 TRBV7-9 - TGTGCCAGCAGCTTAGACAGGGGTGAAAAACTGTTTTTT CASSLDRGEKLFF
TRBJ1-6 TRBD1 TRBV19 few TGTGCCAGTAGCCCACAGGGGGCGAGTTCACCCCTCCACTTT CASSPQGASSPLHF
TRBJ1-2 - TRBV28 few TGTGCCAGCAGGGGCAGAGGGACGGACTATGGCTACACCTTC CASRGRGTDYGYTF
TRBJ1-6 TRBD1 TRBV18 - TGTGCCAGCTCATCGACAGGGGCGGATTCACCCCTCCACTTT CASSSTGADSPLHF
TRBJ2-6 TRBD1 TRBV7-3 - TGTGCCAGCAGCTTAATGGACAGGGCTGGGGCCAACGTCCTGACTTTC CASSLMDRAGANVLTF
TRBJ1-3 - TRBV7-9 few TGTGCCAGCAGCCCCGCCGAGTCTCGTATAACCATATATTTT CASSPAESRITIYF
TRBJ1-2 - TRBV18 - TGTGCCAGCTCACCGCGGGACACCCCTAACTATGGCTACACCTTC CASSPRDTPNYGYTF
TRBJ2-7 - TRBV27 - TGTGCCAGCAGGCACCTCGTGGGGGGTGAGAGTTCGGAGCAGTACTTC CASRHLVGGESSEQYF
TRBJ2-7 TRBD1 TRBV6-5 once TGTGCCAGCGGACGGGACAGGGGCTACGAGCAGTACTTC CASGRDRGYEQYF
TRBJ1-2 TRBD1 TRBV6-1 - TGTGCCAGCAGTGAAAGGTACGGACAGGATGGCTACACCTTC CASSERYGQDGYTF
TRBJ1-6 - TRBV9 - TGTGCCAGCAGCTCGGACGGGAATTCACCCCTCCACTTT CASSSDGNSPLHF
TRBJ2-1 TRBD1 TRBV19 - TGTGCCAGTAGACACAGGGGACGCCCAGGGAATGAGCAGTTCTTC CASRHRGRPGNEQFF
TRBJ2-2 TRBD1 TRBV11-3 - TGTGCCAGCACCAACCCCGGGACAGCGAACACCGGGGAGCTGTTTTTT CASTNPGTANTGELFF
TRBJ2-5 - TRBV9 once TGTGCCAGCAGCGTAGAGGGCGACCAAGAGACCCAGTACTTC CASSVEGDQETQYF
TRBJ1-2 - TRBV2 - TGTGCCAGCAGTGACGGAAGACTATCGATCATCTATGGCTACACCTTC CASSDGRLSIIYGYTF
TRBJ1-4 TRBD1 TRBV10-3 - TGTGCCATCAGTGAGTCCGGGACAGGGAGTAACGGTGAAAAACTGTTTTTT CAISESGTGSNGEKLFF
TRBJ2-5 - TRBV6-5 - TGTGCCAGCAGTTATATGGGGACCCAGTACTTC CASSYMGTQYF
TRBJ2-2 - TRBV11-3 - TGTGCCAGCAGCTTGGGTCCAAGGAGTACCGGGGAGCTGTTTTTT CASSLGPRSTGELFF
TRBJ2-5 - TRBV11-2 - TGTGCCAGCAGCTTGCGCCTTAACCGGGAGACCCAGTACTTC CASSLRLNRETQYF
TRBJ1-2 TRBD1 TRBV29-1 - TGCAGCGTGCCGGACAGGGATGGTGATGGCTACACCTTC CSVPDRDGDGYTF
TRBJ1-2 TRBD1 TRBV10-1 once TGCGCCCACAGGGGGCCACCGAACTATGGCTACACCTTC CAHRGPPNYGYTF
TRBJ1-5 TRBD1 TRBV29-1 - TGCAGCGTTCAGACAGGGCGAAGCAATCAGCCCCAGCATTTT CSVQTGRSNQPQHF
TRBJ1-1 - TRBV6-4 many TGTGCCAGCAGGCTTGACAGGCACACTGAAGCTTTCTTT CASRLDRHTEAFF
TRBJ2-3 TRBD2 TRBV7-3 - TGTGCCAGCAGCTTATTAGCGGGGGGGCTGATCGGCACAGATACGCAGTATTTT CASSLLAGGLIGTDTQYF
TRBJ1-1 TRBD1 TRBV7-3 - TGTGCCAGCAGCCGACAGGGGCCGAACACTGAAGCTTTCTTT CASSRQGPNTEAFF
TRBJ2-3 - TRBV20-1 - TGCAGTGCTAGTATTAGGACTCGTAGCACAGATACGCAGTATTTT CSASIRTRSTDTQYF
TRBJ2-2 - TRBV7-3 - TGTGCCAGCACCCCCGCGGCAGGGTACACCGGGGAGCTGTTTTTT CASTPAAGYTGELFF
TRBJ1-1 - TRBV27 once TGTGCCAGCAGTTTAAGGGGGGGCCGTGAAGCTTTCTTT CASSLRGGREAFF
TRBJ2-7 - TRBV12-3/TRBV12-4 - TGTGCCAGCAGTTTAAAGTCGGGGGTCGAGCAGTACTTC CASSLKSGVEQYF
TRBJ1-6 - TRBV5-8 - TGTGCCAGCAGCTTGTCTGGTCCTATAAGCTCCTATAATTCACCCCTCCACTTT CASSLSGPISSYNSPLHF
TRBJ2-7 TRBD1 TRBV28 - TGTGCCAGCAGAGGACAGGGGCGAAACTACGAGCAGTACTTC CASRGQGRNYEQYF
TRBJ1-2 - TRBV9 - TGTGCCAGCAGCGTAGGATCAACCGCCTATGGCTACACCTTC CASSVGSTAYGYTF
TRBJ1-4 TRBD1 TRBV3-1/TRBV3-2 - TGTGCCAGCAGCCAAGATCGACAGGGAAGTAGACTGTTTTTT CASSQDRQGSRLFF
TRBJ1-2 TRBD1 TRBV5-1 - TGCGCCAGCAGCTCCGGGACAGTGGGAGGCTACACCTTC CASSSGTVGGYTF
TRBJ1-6 - TRBV5-1 few TGCGCCAGCAGCTTGGGGGGTTCTGACTATAATTCACCCCTCCACTTT CASSLGGSDYNSPLHF
TRBJ1-2 TRBD1 TRBV3-1/TRBV3-2 - TGTGCCAGCAGCCAAGGGACAGGACCAAACTATGGCTACACCTTC CASSQGTGPNYGYTF
TRBJ2-3 - TRBV7-2 - TGTGCCAGCAGCTTAGGAACACTCACAGATACGCAGTATTTT CASSLGTLTDTQYF
TRBJ1-6 - TRBV7-9 - TGTGCCAGCAGCCCCCCCGGGACACATAATTCACCCCTCCACTTT CASSPPGTHNSPLHF
TRBJ2-6 TRBD1 TRBV5-1 once TGCGCCAGCAGCAGCACAGGGGACGGGGCCAACGTCCTGACTTTC CASSSTGDGANVLTF
TRBJ2-2 - TRBV4-1 - TGCGCCAGCAGCCAAGAGCGGCCGGGAGACACAAACACCGGGGAGCTGTTTTTT CASSQERPGDTNTGELFF
TRBJ2-5 - TRBV5-1 - TGCGCCAGCAGCTTGGACCCCGGGGCTGGGGAGACCCAGTACTTC CASSLDPGAGETQYF
TRBJ2-3 - TRBV24-1 - TGTGCCACCAGTGAGCGTCAGGGACGAGATACGCAGTATTTT CATSERQGRDTQYF